Presented here are 9 T cell receptor beta chains from one specimen sequenced in a study of blood T cell repertoires in COVID-19. The assay was immunoSEQ multiplex PCR, and TCRdb's table has in-frame clones only and misses some. The sample carries about 120,000 clones, approximately 84% recorded once. Sequences were obtained from peripheral blood. The origin of the receptors is a man in his 70s with active or convalescent COVID-19.

This clone was observed a few times. The chain links TRBV6-5 to TRBJ1-4, with a weak D call TRBD1 (5 bases). Trimming pared 0 bases from V and 5 bases from J, leaving 13 bases between. The CDR3 extends over 16 amino acids. Germline values: CDR1 MNHEY, CDR2 SVGAGI. This CDR3 reads CASSYSFQGSNEKLFF. The CDR3 DNA reads TGTGCCAGCAGTTACTCGTTCCAGGGCTCCAATGAAAAACTGTTTTTT.

The chain employs TRBV5-5 and TRBJ2-1, with 7 bases matching TRBD1. The CDR3 loop spans 15 amino acids. The germline gives CDR1 SGHKS, CDR2 YYEKEE (reference sequence). Losses at the gene ends were 1 base for V and 3 bases for J; bases not matched to a gene: 4. Here the CDR3 DNA reads TGTGCCAGCAGCTTGCTAGGACAGGACTACAATGAGCAGTTCTTC. It translates to CASSLLGQDYNEQFF.

This chain links TRBV6-6 with TRBJ2-1, with a tentative D call TRBD1 (6 bases). V lost 6 bases, J lost 2 bases, and 11 bases lay in between. Germline V gene data show CDR1 as MNHNY and CDR2 as SVGAGI (reference sequence). CDR3 size: 14 residues. The CDR3 nucleotides read TGTGCCAGCAGCCCTCAGGGGCCCTACAATGAGCAGTTCTTC. Protein sequence: CASSPQGPYNEQFF.

This sequence joins TRBV2 and TRBJ1-3; tentatively, D is TRBD1 (6 bases). The length of the CDR3 is 14 residues. V was pared by 5 bases and J by 4 bases, with 12 bases between. Germline lookup yields CDR1 SNHLY and CDR2 FYNNEI. CDR3 sequence (DNA): TGTGCCAGCAGTTTCACTAGGGGGGGAAACACCATATATTTT. Encoded protein: CASSFTRGGNTIYF.

A few counts support this clone. This chain uses TRBV24-1 with TRBJ2-2, with a tentative D call TRBD2 (6 bases). The CDR3 runs 16 residues. Trimming cost V 3 bases and J 4 bases, with 14 bases left between them. CDR1 and CDR2 from the germline V gene are KGHDR and SFDVKD. Here the CDR3 DNA reads TGTGCCACCAGTGATATCCCCGGGGGAGGCACCGGGGAGCTGTTTTTT. Its translation: CATSDIPGGGTGELFF.

The CDR3: CASSLDYRDRDYGYTF. CDR3 nucleotides: TGTGCCAGCAGCTTAGACTACCGGGACAGGGACTATGGCTACACCTTC. The V gene is TRBV13, the J gene TRBJ1-2; 9 nucleotides line up with TRBD1. The germline V gene has CDR1 PRHDT and CDR2 FYEKMQ (reference sequence). The CDR3 spans 16 residues. Trimming at V came to 1 base and at J to 3 bases, leaving 6 bases not matched to a gene.

The chain has TRBV7-2 and TRBJ2-3, with 11 bases that match TRBD2. Germline assignment: CDR1 SGHTA and CDR2 FQGNSA. This CDR3 is built from 17 residues. The junction had 5 bases not matched to a gene; V was cut back by 1 base and J by 2 bases. CDR3 in amino acids: CASSLVPSGGFTDTQYF. The CDR3, as DNA: TGTGCCAGCAGCTTAGTCCCTAGCGGGGGGTTCACAGATACGCAGTATTTT.

This chain connects TRBV6-2 or TRBV6-3 to TRBJ1-2, with D maybe TRBD1 (6 bases). The CDR3 is 14 amino acids. V lost 1 base and J 7 bases, leaving 13 bases between the germline ends. Germline CDR1 is MNHEY and CDR2 is SVGEGT. For the CDR3, the DNA is TGTGCCAGCAGTTACTGGGATCTCAGGGGTGGCTACACCTTC. Its protein product is CASSYWDLRGGYTF.

This clone has only one observation. The chain joins TRBV11-2 to TRBJ1-3; possibly TRBD1 for D (6 bases). CDR3 length: 15 residues. V shed 5 bases and J shed 6 bases, with 17 bases lying between them. CDR1 is SGHAT, CDR2 FQNNGV, per germline. The CDR3 DNA is TGTGCCAGCAGCAATCCGAGGATGGGGGCAAACACCATATATTTT. It encodes CASSNPRMGANTIYF.